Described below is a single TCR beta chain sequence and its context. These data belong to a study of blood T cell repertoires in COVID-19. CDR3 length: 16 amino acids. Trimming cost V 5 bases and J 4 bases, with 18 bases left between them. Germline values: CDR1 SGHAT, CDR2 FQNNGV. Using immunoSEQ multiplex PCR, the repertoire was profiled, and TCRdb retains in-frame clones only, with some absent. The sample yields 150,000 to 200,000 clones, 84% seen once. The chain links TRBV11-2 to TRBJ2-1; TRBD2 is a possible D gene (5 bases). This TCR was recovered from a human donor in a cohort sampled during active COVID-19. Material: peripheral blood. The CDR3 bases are TGTGCCAGCAGCCCCGTGAGGGAGTGTCCTTACAATGAGCAGTTCTTC. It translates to CASSPVRECPYNEQFF.